A single sample is the source of the 20 T cell receptor beta chains below, sequenced in a study of cytomegalovirus exposure and HLA in healthy donors. PCR primers comprised 60 Vbeta and 13 Jbeta primers. The protocol was immunoSEQ multiplex PCR, while the TCRdb copy is restricted to in-frame clones and leaves out a portion. The table has under 55,000 clones, about three quarters seen once. The sample was PBMCs. The receptors were gathered from a man between 25 and 39 years old in good health and CMV-seropositive.

This clone was detected only a few times. The V gene is TRBV6-6, the J gene TRBJ2-7; a weak D match, TRBD1 (6 bases). Per germline, CDR1 MNHNY and CDR2 SVGAGI (reference sequence). The CDR3 extends over 16 amino acids. Deletions cut 8 bases from V and 4 bases from J, with 24 bases between. The CDR3 sequence: CASRTQGTYQDYEQYF. The CDR3 coding sequence is TGTGCCAGCCGAACTCAGGGGACATATCAGGATTACGAGCAGTACTTC.

This clone has only a few counts. The rearrangement joins TRBV10-3 to TRBJ1-6; the match to TRBD1 covers 7 bases. Germline CDR1 and CDR2: ENHRY and SYGVKD. Germline trimming cut 10 bases from V and 5 bases from J; bases unmatched to any gene: 11. The CDR3 spans 15 residues. The CDR3 bases are TGTGCCACCCTCGGACCGGGACAGAATAATTCACCCCTCCACTTT. This codes for CATLGPGQNNSPLHF.

V usage is TRBV27 and J usage is TRBJ1-4; no clear D gene. Trimming took off 1 base at V and 8 bases at J, with 8 bases between the two ends. The CDR3 consists of 13 residues. Germline CDR1 and CDR2: MNHEY and SMNVEV (reference sequence). For the CDR3, the DNA is TGTGCCAGCAGTTTATTTGGGGAGGAAAAACTGTTTTTT. This gives the protein CASSLFGEEKLFF.

The chain couples TRBV6-5 to TRBJ1-1, with D perhaps TRBD1 (5 bases). Germline assignment: CDR1 MNHEY and CDR2 SVGAGI. The CDR3 has 13 amino acids. Trimming removed 6 bases from V and 6 bases from J, with 14 bases in between. CDR3 DNA: TGTGCCAGCAGCCCCCAGGGCAAGGCTGAAGCTTTCTTT. Its protein is CASSPQGKAEAFF.

The chain employs TRBV28 and TRBJ2-1; 10 bases align to TRBD2. Germline V gene sequence: CDR1 MDHEN, CDR2 SYDVKM. The CDR3 spans 18 residues. The V and J ends lost 3 bases and 4 bases, in that order; junction bases with no gene match: 12. The CDR3 DNA sequence: TGTGCCAGCAGTTTCTTCGACAGTCTACTAGCGGGGTACAATGAGCAGTTCTTC. This gives the protein CASSFFDSLLAGYNEQFF.

This chain joins TRBV6-1 and TRBJ1-4, with TRBD1 matching over 8 bases. The CDR3 is 15 residues long. The V segment lost 2 bases and the J segment 7 bases; nucleotides outside the gene matches: 6. Germline CDR1 is MNHNS and CDR2 is SASEGT. CDR3 loop: CASSENPGQAEKLFF. In DNA form, the CDR3 reads TGTGCCAGCAGTGAAAATCCGGGACAGGCTGAAAAACTGTTTTTT.

The chain joins TRBV2 to TRBJ1-3; D possibly corresponds to TRBD1 (5 bases). This CDR3 comprises 15 residues. Trimming took 2 bases from V and 0 from J, leaving 8 bases between them. Germline loops: CDR1 SNHLY, CDR2 FYNNEI. CDR3 in DNA: TGTGCCAGCAGTGAATCCAGGGCCTCTGGAAACACCATATATTTT. Translation: CASSESRASGNTIYF.

This clone was observed a single time. This chain uses TRBV5-1 with TRBJ2-3; TRBD2 agrees at 7 bases. V shed 3 bases, J shed 0 bases, and the junction held 4 bases outside the gene matches. The CDR3 is made up of 15 amino acids. From germline, CDR1 is SGHRS and CDR2 YFSETQ. The CDR3 here is CASSWTSRSTDTQYF. In DNA form, the CDR3 reads TGCGCCAGCAGCTGGACTAGTCGAAGCACAGATACGCAGTATTTT.

As for this clone: This CDR3 is also generated by other DNA sequences in the sample. V is TRBV6-5 and J is TRBJ2-1, with 13 nucleotides matching TRBD2. The CDR3 runs 15 residues. The germline gives CDR1 MNHEY, CDR2 SVGAGI. V dropped 7 bases and J dropped 6; count of bases not matched to a gene: 6. The CDR3 DNA follows: TGTGCCAGCACCCCCGGGACTAGCGGGACCAATGAGCAGTTCTTC. Its translation is CASTPGTSGTNEQFF.

The CDR3 loop reads CASSSSGGYSYEQYF. Here the CDR3 DNA reads TGTGCCAGCAGCTCAAGCGGGGGGTACTCCTACGAGCAGTACTTC. The V and J genes are TRBV27 and TRBJ2-7; 9 nucleotides agree with TRBD2. Germline CDR1 reads MNHEY; CDR2 reads SMNVEV (reference sequence). V dropped 6 bases and J dropped 0; count of bases not matched to a gene: 6. The CDR3 sequence is 15 residues long.

CDR3 protein: CASSPNVGAAEAFF. The CDR3 bases are TGTGCCAGCAGTCCTAACGTGGGGGCGGCTGAAGCTTTCTTT. V is TRBV27 and J is TRBJ1-1; tentative D call: TRBD1 (6 bases). CDR1 is MNHEY, CDR2 SMNVEV, per germline (reference sequence). The germline V and J ends were trimmed by 5 bases and 6 bases, with 16 bases remaining between them. This CDR3 has 14 amino acids.

The gene calls are TRBV5-1 and TRBJ2-1; 8 bases are shared with TRBD2. The CDR3 has 14 amino acids. From germline, CDR1 is SGHRS and CDR2 YFSETQ. V was pared by 5 bases and J by 5 bases, with 6 bases of the junction left unmatched. The CDR3 here is CASSYSGVDNEQFF. The CDR3 DNA reads as TGCGCCAGCAGTTATAGCGGGGTGGACAATGAGCAGTTCTTC.

The chain employs TRBV28 and TRBJ1-1, with 7 bases fitting TRBD1. The CDR3 consists of 15 residues. Germline CDR1 reads MDHEN; CDR2 reads SYDVKM. V was clipped by 4 bases and J by 2 bases; unmatched bases: 7. The CDR3 loop is CASSSQGTANTEAFF. CDR3 bases: TGTGCCAGCAGTTCCCAAGGGACAGCTAACACTGAAGCTTTCTTT.

The rearrangement uses TRBV19 and TRBJ2-1, with TRBD1 identical over 8 bases. Germline V gives CDR1 LNHDA, CDR2 SQIVND (reference sequence). With V trimmed by 3 bases and J by 7 bases, 5 bases remained unmatched. This CDR3 spans 14 amino acids. CDR3 DNA: TGTGCCAGTAGTATTAACCAGGGGGCTAATGAGCAGTTCTTC. Translating it yields CASSINQGANEQFF.

The chain is built from TRBV5-1 and TRBJ2-5; 8 bases are a match to TRBD2. The germline V gene has CDR1 SGHRS and CDR2 YFSETQ. Trimming took 4 bases from V and 0 from J; bases not matched to a gene: 8. The length of the CDR3 is 16 residues. The CDR3 here is CASSLGAGGYQETQYF. CDR3 bases: TGCGCCAGCAGCCTCGGGGCGGGGGGATACCAAGAGACCCAGTACTTC.

The V call is TRBV7-9, the J call TRBJ2-5, with 9 bases lining up with TRBD2. The CDR3 sequence is 18 residues long. The germline V gene has CDR1 SEHNR and CDR2 FQNEAQ (reference sequence). J gave up 5 bases and V 5 bases, and 18 bases lay outside the gene matches. The CDR3 sequence: CASSRRGGGAWFLETQYF. The CDR3 DNA sequence: TGTGCCAGCAGCCGAAGGGGCGGGGGGGCATGGTTTTTGGAGACCCAGTACTTC.

The chain combines TRBV9 with TRBJ1-1; unclear D gene. Germline loops: CDR1 SGDLS, CDR2 YYNGEE. The CDR3 totals 18 residues. The ends were cut back, 4 bases at V and 0 bases at J, with 22 bases in the middle. The CDR3 nucleotides read TGTGCCAGCAGCCCCCGGAATACGGCAGGTTTCATGAACACTGAAGCTTTCTTT. Its protein is CASSPRNTAGFMNTEAFF.

The chain uses TRBV19 and TRBJ2-2, with D possibly TRBD1 on 5 matching bases. This CDR3 region has 17 residues. Trimming took off 8 bases at V and 3 bases at J, with 22 bases between the two ends. The germline V gene has CDR1 LNHDA and CDR2 SQIVND (reference sequence). DNA for the CDR3: TGTGCCAGTTGGGCAGGGTACAGGTCAGGGTACACCGGGGAGCTGTTTTTT. Translation: CASWAGYRSGYTGELFF.

This sequence joins TRBV18 and TRBJ1-4; D call uncertain. The germline gives CDR1 KGHSH, CDR2 LQKENI. The CDR3 is made up of 14 amino acids. The germline V and J ends were trimmed by 6 bases and 3 bases, with 11 bases remaining between them. CDR3 in amino acids: CASSSAAPNEKLFF. The CDR3 bases are TGTGCCAGCTCTTCGGCGGCCCCTAATGAAAAACTGTTTTTT.

This clone was counted once. The chain uses TRBV11-2 and TRBJ1-2, with D perhaps matching TRBD1 (5 bases). The CDR3 is 14 amino acids. From germline, CDR1 is SGHAT and CDR2 FQNNGV. Trimming took off 5 bases at V and 7 bases at J, with 17 bases between the two ends. The CDR3 spells CASSPERTKGGYTF. CDR3 sequence (DNA): TGTGCCAGCAGCCCAGAAAGGACAAAGGGTGGCTACACCTTC. Variable domain in full (rest from reference TRBV11-2 and TRBJ1-2): EAGVAQSPRYKIIEKRQSVAFWCNPISGHATLYWYQQILGQGPKLLIQFQNNGVVDDSQLPKDRFSAERLKGVDSTLKIQPAKLEDSAVYLCASSPERTKGGYTFGSGTRLTVV.